The 18 T cell receptor beta chains in this list originate from one sample, sequenced in a study of T cells in Graves' hyperthyroidism and ophthalmopathy. The source material, RNA transcripts, was used to amplify TCR beta CDR3 regions. RT-PCR in the first round (using the HTBI primer set) targeted the TCR CDR3. TCRdb reanalysed the multiplex PCR reads using MiXCR and keeps one entry per CDR3 protein. The profile shows more than 450,000 distinct CDR3 sequences, 20% of them singletons. Sequencing was done on a sample of blood. These receptors originate from a man aged 35 to 55 with Graves' ophthalmopathy.

This clonotype was counted ten times or more. The chain employs TRBV28 and TRBJ1-5; D ambiguous. Trimming removed 3 bases at V and 2 bases at J, with 8 bases between. CDR1 is MDHEN and CDR2 is SYDVKM in the germline V gene. The CDR3 is made up of 14 amino acids. The CDR3 nucleotides read TGTGCCAGCAGTTTGGGGTCTGGCAATCAGCCCCAGCATTTT. Its translation: CASSLGSGNQPQHF.

This clonotype has more than one count but fewer than ten. This chain connects TRBV14 to TRBJ2-3, with 10 bases fitting TRBD1. CDR3 length equals 13 residues. Germline V lookup: CDR1 SGHDN, CDR2 FVKESK. V gave up 6 bases and J gave up 8 bases; unmatched junction bases: 5. In nucleotides, the CDR3 is TGTGCCAGCAGAGGACAGGGGGAAGGTACGCAGTATTTT. It encodes CASRGQGEGTQYF.

This clonotype was counted between two and nine times. The chain joins TRBV5-8 to TRBJ2-3, with D tentatively TRBD1 or TRBD2 (6 bases each). Germline V gene data show CDR1 as SGHTS and CDR2 as YDEGEE. The germline V and J ends were trimmed by 4 bases and 5 bases, with 20 bases remaining between them. The CDR3 runs to 16 residues. The CDR3 DNA reads as TGTGCCAGCAGCCCCCCGTTAAGGGGGGCCCTAGATACGCAGTATTTT. It yields the protein CASSPPLRGALDTQYF.

This clonotype was seen a few times. The chain carries TRBV6-1 and TRBJ1-3; perhaps TRBD1 as D (6 bases). V lost 6 bases and J lost 0, with 15 bases in between. The CDR3 has 16 amino acids. CDR1 MNHNS and CDR2 SASEGT come from the germline V gene. CDR3 sequence: CASSVDRSPSGNTIYF. In nucleotides, the CDR3 is TGTGCCAGCAGCGTCGACAGGTCCCCCTCTGGAAACACCATATATTTT.

This clonotype was counted many times. The V call is TRBV20-1, the J call TRBJ2-7; 10 bases agree with TRBD2. This CDR3 is built from 15 residues. The germline CDR1 and CDR2 sequences are DFQATT and SNEGSKA (reference sequence). V trimming: 1 base; J trimming: 2 bases; junction bases outside the gene matches: 5. The DNA for the CDR3 is TGCAGTGCTAGAGGTAGCGGGGGGCTCCCCTACGAGCAGTACTTC. This translates into CSARGSGGLPYEQYF.

The sample holds many counts of this clonotype. V and J are TRBV3-1 and TRBJ2-3, with TRBD2 identical over 7 bases. The CDR3 sequence is 15 residues long. Trimming took 6 bases from V and 2 from J; bases not matched to a gene: 8. The germline V gene encodes CDR1 LGHDT and CDR2 YNNKEL (reference sequence). The CDR3 protein is CASSTGTTSTDTQYF. DNA of the CDR3: TGTGCCAGCAGTACCGGGACTACCTCCACAGATACGCAGTATTTT.

This clonotype was counted only a few times. The chain links TRBV12-3 or TRBV12-4 to TRBJ2-4, with D unresolved. Trimming removed 4 bases from V and 4 bases from J, with 8 bases in between. CDR3 length: 13 residues. CDR3 nucleotides: TGTGCCAGCAGTTCCGACTCGAAAAACATTCAGTACTTC. Translated, it gives CASSSDSKNIQYF.

This clonotype was seen more than once but under ten times. The gene calls are TRBV5-1 and TRBJ2-7; TRBD1 matches 10 bases. Germline V lookup: CDR1 SGHRS, CDR2 YFSETQ. Trimming at V came to 4 bases and at J to 6 bases, leaving 7 bases not matched to a gene. The CDR3 is 14 residues long. This CDR3 reads CASSLGTGVGEQYF. CDR3 nucleotide sequence: TGCGCCAGCAGCCTCGGGACAGGGGTCGGCGAGCAGTACTTC.

The chain joins TRBV18 to TRBJ2-1; 7 bases match TRBD1. CDR3 length: 16 amino acids. J gave up 0 bases and V 3 bases, and 5 bases lay outside the gene matches. Germline V gene lookup returns CDR1 KGHSH and CDR2 LQKENI. CDR3 DNA: TGTGCCAGCTCACCGGCAGGGGGAGCCTCCTACAATGAGCAGTTCTTC. Its protein product is CASSPAGGASYNEQFF.

The chain combines TRBV20-1 with TRBJ2-3, with 12 bases aligning to TRBD2. Germline V gene data show CDR1 as DFQATT and CDR2 as SNEGSKA (reference sequence). With 5 bases clipped from V and 2 bases from J, the junction kept 14 bases outside the gene matches. The CDR3 is 18 amino acids. CDR3 in amino acids: CSAPIPILAGGVTDTQYF. The CDR3 DNA follows: TGCAGTGCTCCGATCCCAATACTAGCGGGGGGCGTCACAGATACGCAGTATTTT.

V and J are TRBV29-1 and TRBJ1-1; D gene uncertain. Trimming stripped 6 bases from V and 0 bases from J, with 11 bases between. Germline CDR1 is SQVTM and CDR2 is ANQGSEA. The CDR3 covers 13 residues. The DNA of the CDR3 is TGCAGCGTCCACGTAGGAATGAACACTGAAGCTTTCTTT. As protein: CSVHVGMNTEAFF.

This clonotype was picked up a small number of times. The chain has TRBV9 and TRBJ2-5; 9 bases align to TRBD2. Germline-derived CDR1 and CDR2 are SGDLS and YYNGEE. The CDR3 runs 14 residues. With V trimmed by 0 bases and J by 6 bases, 3 bases remained unmatched. CDR3 DNA sequence: TGTGCCAGCAGCGTAGGGCGGGGGGGCCAGACCCAGTACTTC. Its protein product is CASSVGRGGQTQYF.

This clonotype has ten or more counts. The chain is built from TRBV20-1 and TRBJ2-7, with 9 positions matching TRBD2. Germline loops: CDR1 DFQATT, CDR2 SNEGSKA (reference sequence). After removal of 3 bases from V and 1 base from J, the junction contained 4 bases not matched to a gene. There are 14 residues in the CDR3. CDR3 sequence reads: CSASPLAGSYEQYF. The CDR3 region has the DNA TGCAGTGCTAGTCCCCTAGCGGGATCCTACGAGCAGTACTTC.

The table lists this clonotype with many counts. The chain carries TRBV6-1 and TRBJ2-7, with TRBD1 identical over 7 bases. Trimming took 6 bases from V and 1 from J; bases not matched to a gene: 12. The CDR3 length is 16 residues. CDR1 and CDR2 (germline): MNHNS, SASEGT. The CDR3 DNA reads TGTGCCAGCAGCACAGTGCTGACAGGGAAGTCCTACGAGCAGTACTTC. The encoded protein is CASSTVLTGKSYEQYF.

This chain links TRBV10-3 with TRBJ2-1; D is perhaps TRBD1 (6 bases). The CDR3 loop spans 14 amino acids. The germline V and J ends were trimmed by 7 bases and 0 bases, with 10 bases remaining between them. Per the germline V gene, CDR1 is ENHRY and CDR2 is SYGVKD. CDR3 in DNA: TGTGCCATCACAGGGACACGCTCCTACAATGAGCAGTTCTTC. Residues: CAITGTRSYNEQFF.

The chain joins TRBV19 to TRBJ1-4; D is unresolved. V was pared by 6 bases and J by 2 bases, with 13 bases between. The CDR3 covers 15 residues. Germline loops: CDR1 LNHDA, CDR2 SQIVND (reference sequence). The CDR3 DNA sequence: TGTGCCAGTAGAAACCGGGGAGCCACTAATGAAAAACTGTTTTTT. Protein product: CASRNRGATNEKLFF.

This clonotype was observed a handful of times. The chain employs TRBV7-9 and TRBJ2-5; the match to TRBD2 covers 7 bases. Looked up from germline, CDR1 is SEHNR and CDR2 is FQNEAQ (reference sequence). This CDR3 spans 14 amino acids. V trimming: 5 bases; J trimming: 5 bases; junction bases outside the gene matches: 8. The CDR3 DNA sequence: TGTGCCAGCAGCCCCCCTAGCGGCAGGGAGACCCAGTACTTC. It yields the protein CASSPPSGRETQYF.

This clonotype was counted many times. This chain joins TRBV2 and TRBJ2-7, with TRBD2 matching 7 bases. The trim removed 0 bases at V and 3 bases at J, leaving 11 bases unmatched. Germline V gene data show CDR1 as SNHLY and CDR2 as FYNNEI. This CDR3 contains 17 residues. The CDR3 sequence is CASSEALRRGVVYEQYF. CDR3 DNA: TGTGCCAGCAGTGAAGCACTCAGACGGGGGGTAGTCTACGAGCAGTACTTC.